The next 24 T cell receptor beta chains were all read from a single sample in a study of blood T cell repertoires in COVID-19. Sequencing was performed with immunoSEQ multiplex PCR; in TCRdb, only in-frame clones are kept and a portion is missing. The data hold under 350,000 clones, with approximately 90% observed a single time. Sample: peripheral blood. The receptors stem from a woman in her twenties or thirties with COVID-19, enrolled during active disease.

The chain has TRBV6-4 and TRBJ2-2; 11 bases fit TRBD2. Trimming removed 5 bases from V and 2 bases from J; junction bases left unmatched: 7. The CDR3 runs 17 residues. CDR1 is MRHNA and CDR2 is SNTAGT in the germline V gene. Written as DNA, the CDR3 is TGTGCCAGCAGTCAACTAGCGGGAGCGCTAAACACCGGGGAGCTGTTTTTT. Its protein is CASSQLAGALNTGELFF.

J is TRBJ1-5 and V is TRBV27; 8 bases are shared with TRBD1. The CDR3 covers 14 residues. Germline trimming cut 3 bases from V and 2 bases from J; bases unmatched to any gene: 0. Germline CDR1 is MNHEY and CDR2 is SMNVEV (reference sequence). CDR3 DNA sequence: TGTGCCAGCAGTTTGACAGGGGGCAATCAGCCCCAGCATTTT. Protein sequence: CASSLTGGNQPQHF.

CDR3 region: CASSLAAGSRTDTQYF. For the CDR3, the DNA is TGTGCCAGCAGCTTAGCAGCGGGGAGTAGGACAGATACGCAGTATTTT. The J gene is TRBJ2-3, the V gene TRBV7-6, with 7 bases matching TRBD2. Trimming at V came to 0 bases and at J to 3 bases, leaving 6 bases not matched to a gene. This CDR3 is 16 amino acids long. Germline V gives CDR1 SGHVS, CDR2 FNYEAQ.

The chain uses TRBV5-1 and TRBJ2-7; 14 nucleotides line up with TRBD2. Trimming took 4 bases from V and 4 from J; bases not matched to a gene: 13. CDR1 and CDR2 (germline): SGHRS, YFSETQ. The CDR3 loop spans 18 amino acids. The CDR3 is CASSADSLGTSGRYEQYF. In DNA, the CDR3 is TGCGCCAGCAGCGCGGACAGCCTAGGGACTAGCGGGAGATACGAGCAGTACTTC.

The V gene is TRBV3-1 (or the pseudogene TRBV3-2), the J gene TRBJ2-1; the match to TRBD2 covers 7 bases. Germline loops: CDR1 LGHDT, CDR2 YNNKEL (reference sequence). The CDR3 has 15 amino acids. V shed 0 bases, J shed 9 bases, and the junction held 8 bases outside the gene matches. The CDR3 loop is CASSQDWASGGEQFF. In nucleotides, the CDR3 is TGTGCCAGCAGCCAAGATTGGGCTAGCGGCGGTGAGCAGTTCTTC.

The sample holds a few counts of this clone. The chain couples TRBV2 to TRBJ1-4; 8 nucleotides line up with TRBD1. Trimming at V came to 2 bases and at J to 10 bases, leaving 12 bases not matched to a gene. Germline CDR1 is SNHLY and CDR2 is FYNNEI. The CDR3 is 16 amino acids. The CDR3 loop reads CASSESPRGRLGKLFF. The CDR3 bases are TGTGCCAGCAGTGAATCGCCCAGGGGGCGCCTTGGAAAACTGTTTTTT.

This clone has a handful of counts. The chain is built from TRBV2 and TRBJ1-5; TRBD1 matches at 8 bases. This CDR3 has 15 residues. Germline V CDR1 and CDR2: SNHLY, FYNNEI. Germline trimming cut 10 bases from V and 2 bases from J; bases unmatched to any gene: 10. CDR3 loop: CATSPETGGNQPQHF. The CDR3 nucleotides are TGTGCCACATCACCGGAGACAGGGGGCAATCAGCCCCAGCATTTT.

The V call is TRBV28, the J call TRBJ1-5, with 7 positions matching TRBD1. Trimming removed 6 bases from V and 5 bases from J; junction bases left unmatched: 4. Germline V CDR1 and CDR2: MDHEN, SYDVKM. The CDR3 consists of 13 residues. The CDR3, as DNA: TGTGCCAGCAGAGACAGGGAAGATCAGCCCCAGCATTTT. Translation gives CASRDREDQPQHF.

The CDR3 DNA follows: TGTGCCAGCAGTAGGGACCTGGAACAGGGAAAACTGTTTTTT. It encodes CASSRDLEQGKLFF. J is TRBJ1-4 and V is TRBV28, with a tentative D call TRBD1 (6 bases). V dropped 5 bases and J dropped 10 bases, with 17 bases sitting between them. CDR3 size: 14 residues. The germline V gene has CDR1 MDHEN and CDR2 SYDVKM.

The J gene is TRBJ2-3, the V gene TRBV5-4, with 7 bases fitting TRBD2. The CDR3 runs 14 residues. Germline lookup yields CDR1 SGHNT and CDR2 YYREEE (reference sequence). With V trimmed by 4 bases and J by 3 bases, 5 bases remained unmatched. The CDR3, as DNA: TGTGCCAGCAGCGAGGGCGGGAGAACAGATACGCAGTATTTT. This sequence encodes CASSEGGRTDTQYF.

The CDR3: CASSFSPGQGVFGANVLTF. The CDR3 coding sequence is TGTGCCAGCAGTTTTAGCCCCGGACAGGGGGTTTTCGGGGCCAACGTCCTGACTTTC. This chain connects TRBV6-2 or TRBV6-3 to TRBJ2-6, with TRBD1 identical over 10 bases. Unmatched junction bases numbered 13, after V lost 4 bases and J lost 4 bases. This CDR3 region has 19 residues. Germline V CDR1 and CDR2: MNHEY, SVGEGT.

This clone was observed a single time. The chain is built from TRBV25-1 and TRBJ1-6; 8 nucleotides agree with TRBD1. The ends lost 4 bases at V and 9 bases at J; junction bases unmatched: 8. Germline V lookup: CDR1 MGHDK, CDR2 SYGVNS. The CDR3 extends over 15 amino acids. The CDR3 coding sequence is TGTGCCAGCAGTGCCTCGACAGGGGAGGTTTCACCCCTCCACTTT. Protein sequence: CASSASTGEVSPLHF.

This clone showed up just a few times. The CDR3 DNA is TGCGCCAGCAGTGAGAGGCTAGTCACCGGGGAGCTGTTTTTT. This sequence encodes CASSERLVTGELFF. V usage is TRBV10-1 and J usage is TRBJ2-2, with no clear D. V was pared by 2 bases and J by 4 bases, with 8 bases between. This CDR3 is built from 14 residues. Germline CDR1 and CDR2: WNHNN and SYGVQD (reference sequence).

CDR3 loop: CASSLSDRSNQPQHF. In nucleotides, the CDR3 is TGTGCCAGCAGTTTGTCGGACAGAAGCAATCAGCCCCAGCATTTT. The rearrangement links TRBV28 to TRBJ1-5; possibly TRBD1 for D (6 bases). Trimming took off 3 bases at V and 1 base at J, with 10 bases between the two ends. Germline V CDR1 and CDR2: MDHEN, SYDVKM. The CDR3 runs to 15 residues.

The V call is TRBV6-5, the J call TRBJ2-7, with 7 bases matching TRBD1. V gave up 5 bases and J gave up 4 bases; unmatched junction bases: 11. CDR1 MNHEY and CDR2 SVGAGI come from the germline V gene. The CDR3 has 15 amino acids. The CDR3, as DNA: TGTGCCAGCAGTCCCTTCCGGGACAGAAATTACGAGCAGTACTTC. Protein product: CASSPFRDRNYEQYF.

The CDR3 region is CASSLQGVRTEAFF. CDR3 nucleotide sequence: TGTGCCAGCAGTTTACAGGGGGTAAGGACTGAAGCTTTCTTT. V and J are TRBV28 and TRBJ1-1, with 7 positions matching TRBD1. This CDR3 contains 14 residues. J was trimmed by 5 bases and V by 2 bases; bases with no gene match: 5. CDR1 is MDHEN, CDR2 SYDVKM, per germline.

This chain links TRBV28 with TRBJ1-1; maybe TRBD1 (5 bases). CDR1 and CDR2 from the germline V gene are MDHEN and SYDVKM. The V and J ends lost 5 bases and 1 base respectively, with 14 bases between them. The CDR3 runs 15 residues. This CDR3 reads CASSRTLDRNTEAFF. The CDR3 DNA follows: TGTGCCAGCAGTCGTACCCTAGACAGGAACACTGAAGCTTTCTTT.

CDR3 coding DNA: TGTGCCAGCAGTCCCCAGCTCGGGGGTTGGGGTCCCGATACGCAGTATTTT. Translated: CASSPQLGGWGPDTQYF. The chain combines TRBV27 with TRBJ2-3, with a possible D match to TRBD2 (6 bases). CDR3 size: 17 residues. CDR1 is MNHEY and CDR2 is SMNVEV in the germline V gene (reference sequence). V lost 5 bases, J lost 6 bases, and 24 bases lay in between.

V is TRBV19 and J is TRBJ1-4; TRBD1 matches at 9 bases. Germline-derived CDR1 and CDR2 are LNHDA and SQIVND (reference sequence). V dropped 5 bases and J dropped 5; count of bases not matched to a gene: 6. CDR3 length equals 15 residues. The CDR3 coding sequence is TGTGCCAGTAGTCCGCGACAGGGGGAGAATGAAAAACTGTTTTTT. Translated, it gives CASSPRQGENEKLFF. The variable domain in full, completed from reference TRBV19 and TRBJ1-4, reads DGGITQSPKYLFRKEGQNVTLSCEQNLNHDAMYWYRQDPGQGLRLIYYSQIVNDFQKGDIAEGYSVSREKKESFPLTVTSAQKNPTAFYLCASSPRQGENEKLFFGSGTQLSVL.

The V call is TRBV11-2, the J call TRBJ1-1, with D unclear. In germline, CDR1 is SGHAT, CDR2 FQNNGV. The CDR3 runs 14 residues. V lost 0 bases to trimming and J lost 8 bases, with 13 bases between them. The CDR3 sequence is CASSLEGRAGEAFF. CDR3 coding DNA: TGTGCCAGCAGCTTAGAGGGTCGGGCGGGAGAAGCTTTCTTT.

The chain links TRBV3-1 (or the pseudogene TRBV3-2) to TRBJ1-4, with D perhaps matching TRBD1 (5 bases). This CDR3 spans 13 amino acids. The V end was cut by 0 bases, the J end by 10 bases, with 9 bases between. Germline CDR1 reads LGHDT; CDR2 reads YNNKEL (reference sequence). CDR3 protein: CASSQERGGKLFF. The CDR3 DNA reads as TGTGCCAGCAGCCAAGAACGGGGGGGAAAACTGTTTTTT.

This chain joins TRBV7-9 and TRBJ2-1, with 12 bases that match TRBD2. The length of the CDR3 is 15 residues. V shed 6 bases and J 8 bases; nucleotides not matched to a gene: 8. Germline V gene sequence: CDR1 SEHNR, CDR2 FQNEAQ (reference sequence). The CDR3 reads CASRILAGGSDEQFF. The CDR3 nucleotides are TGTGCCAGCAGGATACTAGCGGGAGGTAGTGATGAGCAGTTCTTC. Filled out from reference TRBV7-9 and TRBJ2-1, the complete variable domain reads DTGVSQNPRHKITKRGQNVTFRCDPISEHNRLYWYRQTLGQGPEFLTYFQNEAQLEKSRLLSDRFSAERPKGSFSTLEIQRTEQGDSAMYLCASRILAGGSDEQFFGPGTRLTVL.

The chain combines TRBV7-9 with TRBJ2-2; D possibly corresponds to TRBD2 (5 bases). CDR3 length: 15 residues. Trimming cost V 5 bases and J 4 bases, with 14 bases left between them. Germline V lookup: CDR1 SEHNR, CDR2 FQNEAQ (reference sequence). The CDR3 coding sequence is TGTGCCAGCAGCCAAAGGCACAGCGGCACCGGGGAGCTGTTTTTT. Translating it yields CASSQRHSGTGELFF. Full variable domain (rest looked up from reference TRBV7-9 and TRBJ2-2): DTGVSQNPRHKITKRGQNVTFRCDPISEHNRLYWYRQTLGQGPEFLTYFQNEAQLEKSRLLSDRFSAERPKGSFSTLEIQRTEQGDSAMYLCASSQRHSGTGELFFGEGSRLTVL.

The chain has TRBV18 and TRBJ1-2; maybe TRBD1 (6 bases). This CDR3 is built from 15 residues. V dropped 1 base and J dropped 2 bases, with 11 bases sitting between them. Germline V gene data show CDR1 as KGHSH and CDR2 as LQKENI. The chain's CDR3 is CASSPLGTLNYGYTF. CDR3 nucleotide sequence: TGTGCCAGCTCACCACTAGGGACACTGAACTATGGCTACACCTTC.